Listed below are T cell receptor beta chains from one sample, sequenced in a study of identical twins. One entry per CDR3 protein results from TCRdb running MiXCR on the 5' RACE reads. The profile shows 250,000 or so distinct CDR3 sequences, 5.5% to 7% of them singletons. These data were likewise used in another study, on yellow fever vaccine responses in identical twins.

Sequencing was carried out using memory (CD45RO+) T cells sorted from blood. Every receptor here comes from a woman aged 18-29 years in good health. Each CDR3 is given with its conserved first and last residue. D genes are given only for firm matches. The size entry is marked missing in some rows and otherwise reads once, few, many or a size class.

J: TRBJ2-7; V: TRBV5-1; size: many; D: .; CDR3: CASSSAKEQYF; DNA: TGCGCCAGCAGCTCAGCTAAAGAGCAGTACTTC
J: TRBJ2-2; V: TRBV28; size: few; D: TRBD2; CDR3: CASSPGTSETGELFF; DNA: TGTGCCAGCAGTCCCGGGACTAGCGAGACCGGGGAGCTGTTTTTT
J: TRBJ1-2; V: TRBV7-9; size: many; D: .; CDR3: CASSAMGYYGYTF; DNA: TGTGCCAGCAGTGCCATGGGGTACTATGGCTACACCTTC
J: TRBJ2-2; V: TRBV7-8; size: .; D: .; CDR3: CASSHPSDEINTGELFF; DNA: TGTGCCAGCAGCCATCCCTCCGATGAGATTAACACCGGGGAGCTGTTTTTT
J: TRBJ2-1; V: TRBV6-5; size: few; D: TRBD2; CDR3: CASSYSASGIVYEQFF; DNA: TGTGCCAGCAGTTACTCGGCTAGCGGTATAGTCTATGAGCAGTTCTTC
J: TRBJ2-7; V: TRBV5-1; size: few; D: TRBD2; CDR3: CASSGTSGRGYEQYF; DNA: TGCGCCAGCAGTGGGACTAGCGGGAGGGGCTACGAGCAGTACTTC
J: TRBJ1-1; V: TRBV7-2; size: many; D: .; CDR3: CASSLWGLGMNTEAFF; DNA: TGTGCCAGCAGCTTATGGGGGCTGGGGATGAACACTGAAGCTTTCTTT
J: TRBJ1-5; V: TRBV7-2; size: many; D: .; CDR3: CASAWSNNQPQHF; DNA: TGTGCCTCGGCGTGGTCAAACAATCAGCCCCAGCATTTT
J: TRBJ2-1; V: TRBV4-2; size: few; D: .; CDR3: CASSQDRVGTYNEQFF; DNA: TGTGCCAGCAGCCAAGATCGTGTAGGTACCTACAATGAGCAGTTCTTC
J: TRBJ1-2; V: TRBV11-2; size: many; D: .; CDR3: CASSLALRVGYGYTF; DNA: TGTGCCAGCAGCTTAGCCCTAAGGGTAGGGTATGGCTACACCTTC
J: TRBJ1-1; V: TRBV7-3; size: few; D: .; CDR3: CASSLDPRGLAGAFF; DNA: TGTGCCAGCAGCTTAGATCCCCGGGGGTTGGCAGGAGCTTTCTTT
J: TRBJ2-1; V: TRBV7-9; size: .; D: .; CDR3: CASSLAARIEQFF; DNA: TGTGCCAGCAGCTTAGCCGCTAGGATTGAGCAGTTCTTT
J: TRBJ1-1; V: TRBV5-1; size: many; D: .; CDR3: CASSLGHLTRGTEAFF; DNA: TGCGCCAGCAGCTTAGGACATCTCACACGAGGAACTGAAGCTTTCTTT
J: TRBJ1-1; V: TRBV7-9; size: many; D: .; CDR3: CASSFSPNTEAFF; DNA: TGTGCCAGCAGCTTTAGTCCGAACACTGAAGCTTTCTTT
J: TRBJ2-3; V: TRBV6-4; size: many; D: .; CDR3: CASSPGQDGDTQYF; DNA: TGTGCCAGCAGTCCCGGACAAGATGGGGATACGCAGTATTTT
J: TRBJ2-4; V: TRBV6-5; size: many; D: .; CDR3: CASSYLDRDGDIQYF; DNA: TGTGCCAGCAGTTACTTGGACCGGGATGGGGACATTCAGTACTTC
J: TRBJ2-5; V: TRBV28; size: .; D: .; CDR3: CASSSRVGETQYF; DNA: TGTGCCAGCAGTTCCAGGGTCGGCGAGACCCAGTACTTC
J: TRBJ2-1; V: TRBV13; size: .; D: .; CDR3: CASSPRLNEQFF; DNA: TGTGCCAGCAGCCCACGACTAAATGAGCAGTTCTTC
J: TRBJ2-1; V: TRBV20-1; size: .; D: TRBD2; CDR3: CSATEPTSGRANEQFF; DNA: TGCAGTGCTACCGAGCCTACTAGCGGGAGGGCCAATGAGCAGTTCTTC
J: TRBJ1-1; V: TRBV28; size: .; D: .; CDR3: CASSFLQGMSFF; DNA: TGTGCCAGCAGTTTCCTACAGGGTATGTCTTTCTTT
J: TRBJ2-5; V: TRBV7-8; size: .; D: .; CDR3: CASSLGQSHTYQETQYF; DNA: TGTGCCAGCAGCTTAGGACAGTCCCATACGTACCAAGAGACCCAGTACTTC
J: TRBJ2-7; V: TRBV7-3; size: many; D: .; CDR3: CASSSGQNTYEQYF; DNA: TGTGCCAGCAGCTCCGGGCAGAACACCTACGAGCAGTACTTC
J: TRBJ2-7; V: TRBV11-2; size: .; D: TRBD1; CDR3: CASSTRDSLVYEQYF; DNA: TGTGCCAGCAGCACCCGGGACAGCCTTGTTTACGAGCAGTACTTC
J: TRBJ1-4; V: TRBV28; size: many; D: .; CDR3: CASSLQGFREKLFF; DNA: TGTGCCAGCAGTTTACAGGGTTTTCGGGAAAAACTGTTTTTT
J: TRBJ2-2; V: TRBV3-1; size: few; D: TRBD2; CDR3: CASSSSDGTSGTLGLFF; DNA: TGTGCCAGCAGCTCGTCCGACGGGACTAGCGGGACCCTGGGGCTGTTTTTT
J: TRBJ1-2; V: TRBV29-1; size: .; D: .; CDR3: CSVSRGEDAWGYTF; DNA: TGCAGCGTTTCCCGGGGGGAGGATGCTTGGGGCTACACCTTC
J: TRBJ2-5; V: TRBV20-1; size: few; D: .; CDR3: CSGYRGGTSAQETQYF; DNA: TGCAGTGGTTATCGCGGCGGGACATCCGCACAAGAGACCCAGTACTTC
J: TRBJ2-1; V: TRBV10-3; size: many; D: TRBD2; CDR3: CAISGIAHVLAGAQKSYNEQFF; DNA: TGTGCCATCAGTGGAATCGCCCATGTACTAGCGGGAGCGCAAAAATCCTACAATGAGCAGTTCTTC
J: TRBJ1-3; V: TRBV24-1; size: many; D: .; CDR3: CATSDNTPGGNTIYF; DNA: TGTGCCACCAGTGATAATACTCCGGGTGGAAACACCATATATTTT
J: TRBJ1-1; V: TRBV7-9; size: .; D: .; CDR3: CASSLASRLNTEAFF; DNA: TGTGCCAGCAGCTTAGCGTCCAGGTTGAACACTGAAGCTTTCTTT
J: TRBJ2-1; V: TRBV5-1; size: few; D: .; CDR3: CASSLRYEQFF; DNA: TGCGCCAGCAGCTTACGTTATGAGCAGTTCTTC
J: TRBJ2-5; V: TRBV7-6; size: .; D: .; CDR3: CASSSPGQQETQYF; DNA: TGTGCCAGCAGCTCCCCGGGACAACAAGAGACCCAGTACTTC
J: TRBJ2-5; V: TRBV20-1; size: .; D: TRBD1; CDR3: CSAPRTGEQTQYF; DNA: TGCAGTGCTCCCCGGACAGGGGAACAGACCCAGTACTTC
J: TRBJ2-5; V: TRBV7-8; size: few; D: TRBD1; CDR3: CASSITTGSSGETQYF; DNA: TGTGCCAGCAGCATTACGACAGGGTCAAGTGGGGAGACCCAGTACTTC
J: TRBJ2-1; V: TRBV5-1; size: many; D: TRBD2; CDR3: CASSLGTSGVGEQFF; DNA: TGCGCCAGCAGCCTCGGGACTAGCGGAGTGGGTGAGCAGTTCTTC
J: TRBJ2-7; V: TRBV27; size: .; D: .; CDR3: CASSPQAGSYEQYF; DNA: TGTGCCAGCAGTCCCCAAGCGGGCAGCTACGAGCAGTACTTC
J: TRBJ2-1; V: TRBV7-2; size: .; D: TRBD1; CDR3: CASSVGQGSYNEQFF; DNA: TGTGCCAGCAGCGTCGGACAGGGGAGTTACAATGAGCAGTTCTTC
J: TRBJ1-5; V: TRBV12-3/TRBV12-4; size: few; D: TRBD1; CDR3: CASSFMDRGQPQHF; DNA: TGTGCCAGCAGTTTCATGGACAGGGGTCAGCCCCAGCATTTT
J: TRBJ1-5; V: TRBV20-1; size: .; D: .; CDR3: CSATVVFNQPQHF; DNA: TGCAGTGCTACGGTGGTGTTCAATCAGCCCCAGCATTTT
J: TRBJ2-1; V: TRBV4-1; size: .; D: TRBD2; CDR3: CASSLTWSGASYNEQFF; DNA: TGCGCCAGCAGCCTCACTTGGAGCGGGGCCTCCTACAATGAGCAGTTCTTC
J: TRBJ2-3; V: TRBV4-1; size: many; D: .; CDR3: CASRTPQADTQYF; DNA: TGCGCCAGCAGAACGCCGCAGGCAGATACGCAGTATTTT
J: TRBJ2-1; V: TRBV11-3; size: .; D: .; CDR3: CASSLDGQSVYNEQFF; DNA: TGTGCCAGCAGCTTAGATGGACAGTCCGTCTACAATGAGCAGTTCTTC
J: TRBJ1-2; V: TRBV16; size: few; D: .; CDR3: CASSPNWGNYGYTF; DNA: TGTGCCAGCAGCCCCAACTGGGGGAACTATGGCTACACCTTC
J: TRBJ2-5; V: TRBV10-3; size: .; D: .; CDR3: CAISESVGETQYF; DNA: TGTGCCATCAGTGAGTCTGTGGGGGAGACCCAGTACTTC
J: TRBJ1-1; V: TRBV28; size: many; D: .; CDR3: CASSFPDVTVNTEAFF; DNA: TGTGCCAGCAGTTTCCCGGATGTGACAGTGAACACTGAAGCTTTCTTT
J: TRBJ1-6; V: TRBV18; size: .; D: .; CDR3: CASSPTGTGSPLHF; DNA: TGTGCCAGCTCACCAACGGGTACAGGTTCACCCCTCCACTTT